The 18 T cell receptor beta chains reported below all come from one sample, sequenced in a study of cytomegalovirus exposure and HLA in healthy donors. In the PCR, 60 Vbeta and 13 Jbeta primers were used. Produced via immunoSEQ multiplex PCR; TCRdb's table is partial and in-frame only. The sample records around 120,000 clones, 78% being singletons. Sequencing was done on a sample of PBMCs. The receptor set was obtained from a woman in her thirties or forties in good health and CMV-seronegative.

A few counts support this clone. This chain connects TRBV27 to TRBJ2-1, with TRBD1 matching 8 bases. The CDR3 length is 16 residues. V shed 5 bases, J shed 3 bases, and the junction held 9 bases outside the gene matches. Germline-derived CDR1 and CDR2 are MNHEY and SMNVEV (reference sequence). The CDR3 region is CASSSLPGGFYNEQFF. The CDR3 DNA reads as TGTGCCAGCAGTAGTCTCCCAGGGGGCTTCTACAATGAGCAGTTCTTC.

This chain uses TRBV7-2 with TRBJ1-2; D remains unclear. CDR1 is SGHTA, CDR2 FQGNSA, per germline. This CDR3 has 12 amino acids. Between the trimmed V and J ends, which lost 1 base and 8 bases, there was a span of 8 bases. CDR3 DNA sequence: TGTGCCAGCAGCTTAGTAGGAGAGGGCTACACCTTC. The encoded protein is CASSLVGEGYTF.

The chain uses TRBV11-2 and TRBJ1-2, with D perhaps TRBD1 (5 bases). CDR3 size: 14 residues. V lost 0 bases, J lost 4 bases, and 9 bases lay in between. Germline V gene sequence: CDR1 SGHAT, CDR2 FQNNGV. The CDR3 DNA reads as TGTGCCAGCAGCTTAGATGGGACTTTCTATGGCTACACCTTC. Protein sequence: CASSLDGTFYGYTF.

This chain links TRBV4-1 with TRBJ1-1, with D unresolved. The germline CDR1 and CDR2 sequences are MGHRA and YSYEKL. This CDR3 spans 14 amino acids. V shed 0 bases and J shed 0 bases, with 5 bases lying between them. CDR3 in DNA: TGCGCCAGCAGCCAAGACAGGTTGAACACTGAAGCTTTCTTT. Its translation: CASSQDRLNTEAFF.

The chain uses TRBV6-1 and TRBJ1-6; D remains unclear. With 5 bases removed from V and 6 bases from J, the gap between germline ends came to 8 bases. The germline V gene has CDR1 MNHNS and CDR2 SASEGT. The CDR3 covers 13 residues. CDR3 sequence (DNA): TGTGCCAGCAGTCGACACTCTAATTCACCCCTCCACTTT. It translates to CASSRHSNSPLHF.

The chain joins TRBV7-3 to TRBJ2-3, with 7 bases aligning to TRBD2. CDR1 SGHTA and CDR2 FQGTGA come from the germline V gene. V gave up 5 bases and J gave up 3 bases; unmatched junction bases: 8. CDR3 length: 15 residues. Written as DNA, the CDR3 is TGTGCCAGCAGCCCGGGGAGGGGTCTTACAGATACGCAGTATTTT. Protein sequence: CASSPGRGLTDTQYF.

The chain employs TRBV25-1 and TRBJ2-1, with 7 nucleotides matching TRBD1. The CDR3 runs to 15 residues. Trimming at V came to 3 bases and at J to 2 bases, leaving 4 bases not matched to a gene. From germline, CDR1 is MGHDK and CDR2 SYGVNS. DNA for the CDR3: TGTGCCAGCAGTGATTCTACAGGGGCCTACAATGAGCAGTTCTTC. Protein product: CASSDSTGAYNEQFF.

Comments on this clone: The sample holds other DNA sequences that translate to the same CDR3. The chain couples TRBV6-4 to TRBJ2-3, with D possibly matching TRBD2 (5 bases). Germline values: CDR1 MRHNA, CDR2 SNTAGT. The CDR3 length is 12 residues. Trimming removed 2 bases from V and 5 bases from J, with 5 bases in between. The CDR3 nucleotides are TGTGCCAGCAGTGACGCGGGAGATACGCAGTATTTT. Its translation is CASSDAGDTQYF.

The V gene is TRBV15, the J gene TRBJ1-2, with 8 bases aligning to TRBD1. Trimming took 1 base from V and 5 from J; bases not matched to a gene: 3. Germline V CDR1 and CDR2: LNHNV, YYDKDF (reference sequence). This CDR3 contains 14 residues. CDR3 DNA sequence: TGTGCCACCAGCAGAGGGGACAGGCTATATGGCTACACCTTC. Translation gives CATSRGDRLYGYTF. The whole variable domain, filled in from reference TRBV15 and TRBJ1-2, reads DAMVIQNPRYQVTQFGKPVTLSCSQTLNHNVMYWYQQKSSQAPKLLFHYYDKDFNNEADTPDNFQSRRPNTSFCFLDIRSPGLGDTAMYLCATSRGDRLYGYTFGSGTRLTVV.

This chain connects TRBV6-5 to TRBJ1-2; D remains ambiguous. Germline CDR1 is MNHEY and CDR2 is SVGAGI. The CDR3 length is 13 residues. Trimming removed 1 base at V and 8 bases at J, with 11 bases between. The CDR3 sequence is CASSYLGVKGYTF. DNA for the CDR3: TGTGCCAGCAGTTACTTGGGAGTCAAGGGCTACACCTTC.

This clone was observed a few times. The genes are TRBV5-1 and TRBJ1-6; D is perhaps TRBD1 (5 bases). Trimming stripped 6 bases from V and 7 bases from J, with 17 bases between. This CDR3 is built from 15 residues. The germline V gene has CDR1 SGHRS and CDR2 YFSETQ. CDR3 protein: CASTDYTGANSPLHF. DNA of the CDR3: TGCGCCAGCACGGACTATACAGGAGCCAATTCACCCCTCCACTTT.

Concerning this clone: Germline and junction disagree at one end, which may indicate a read error. The chain carries TRBV14 and TRBJ2-3; TRBD1 matches 7 bases. The CDR3 has 15 amino acids. Germline V gene lookup returns CDR1 SGHDN and CDR2 FVKESK. As DNA, the CDR3 is TGTGTCAGCAGCAGAGCCGGGACAGACACGTTGGGGCAGTATTTT. Its translation is CVSSRAGTDTLGQYF.

This clone has just a few counts. This chain connects TRBV6-6 to TRBJ1-1; D is undetermined. The CDR3 covers 15 residues. Per germline, CDR1 MNHNY and CDR2 SVGAGI (reference sequence). Trimming cost V 0 bases and J 1 base, with 9 bases left between them. The CDR3 reads CASSYSRTANTEAFF. For the CDR3, the DNA is TGTGCCAGCAGTTACTCCCGTACAGCGAACACTGAAGCTTTCTTT.

The sample holds a few counts of this clone. The chain combines TRBV19 with TRBJ1-1, with no clear D. The V gene's germline CDR1 is LNHDA and CDR2 SQIVND (reference sequence). The ends were cut back, 9 bases at V and 3 bases at J, with 23 bases in the middle. This CDR3 comprises 16 residues. The CDR3 DNA is TGTGCCAGAAAGTATCGGACTGAACAAATGGACACTGAAGCTTTCTTT. Its translation: CARKYRTEQMDTEAFF.

This clone was counted only a few times. The CDR3 DNA sequence: TGTGCCAGCATCCCAGGAGTAGGGGACACTGAAGCTTTCTTT. Amino acid sequence: CASIPGVGDTEAFF. The chain is built from TRBV7-9 and TRBJ1-1, with D tentatively TRBD1 (5 bases). The germline V gene encodes CDR1 SEHNR and CDR2 FQNEAQ (reference sequence). The CDR3 runs 14 residues. The germline V and J ends were trimmed by 7 bases and 3 bases, with 15 bases remaining between them. The entire variable domain, with the rest obtained from reference TRBV7-9 and TRBJ1-1, is as follows: DTGVSQNPRHKITKRGQNVTFRCDPISEHNRLYWYRQTLGQGPEFLTYFQNEAQLEKSRLLSDRFSAERPKGSFSTLEIQRTEQGDSAMYLCASIPGVGDTEAFFGQGTRLTVV.

The chain employs TRBV10-1 and TRBJ1-1; TRBD1 matches 7 bases. The trim removed 6 bases at V and 4 bases at J, leaving 5 bases unmatched. CDR3 length equals 13 residues. CDR1 and CDR2 from the germline V gene are WNHNN and SYGVQD (reference sequence). The CDR3 DNA reads TGCGCCAGCAGGGAGGGACAGCTCACTGAAGCTTTCTTT. Translating gives CASREGQLTEAFF.

The rearrangement links TRBV27 to TRBJ1-6; the match to TRBD1 covers 7 bases. The CDR3 contains 15 residues. J lost 8 bases, V lost 1 base, and 5 bases had no gene match. The germline V gene encodes CDR1 MNHEY and CDR2 SMNVEV (reference sequence). DNA of the CDR3: TGTGCCAGCAGTTTATTGACGACAGGGCATTCACCCCTCCACTTT. It specifies CASSLLTTGHSPLHF.

The J gene is TRBJ1-1, the V gene TRBV7-6, with 9 bases lining up with TRBD1. The CDR3 is made up of 16 amino acids. CDR1 SGHVS and CDR2 FNYEAQ come from the germline V gene. V lost 5 bases to trimming and J lost 3 bases; unmatched junction nucleotides: 10. CDR3 loop: CASSPGQGSKDTEAFF. CDR3 DNA: TGTGCCAGCAGCCCGGGACAGGGAAGTAAGGACACTGAAGCTTTCTTT.